This section outlines one T cell receptor (beta chain) sequence together with its context. The antigen is undetermined. It was healthy bone marrow donors who served as donors. While unrecorded immune exposures were likely, the donors were nominally healthy when sampled. These data are taken from a study of cytomegalovirus exposure and HLA in healthy donors. General study points: The study put 150 or so TCR beta chains on its list as cytomegalovirus-associated. Earlier analysis looked at TCR beta V segments, and most were productive about 87% or about 30% of the time.

PCR was performed using 60 Vbeta and 13 Jbeta primers. Profiled with immunoSEQ multiplex PCR; TCRdb holds only in-frame clones, not every one. The repertoire includes under 250,000 clones, around four fifths of them detected once, and about 0.47% sits in the top ten. The sample was PBMCs. The clonotype comes from a boy aged 10-17 years in good health and CMV-seronegative.

The CDR3 DNA reads as TGTGCCAGCAGATCGACAGTACTAAACTATGGCTACACCTTC. Its translation is CASRSTVLNYGYTF. The chain recombines TRBV28 with TRBJ1-2; TRBD1 is a possible D gene (5 bases). The CDR3 has 14 amino acids. Trimming left V 6 bases short and J 2 bases short, with 13 bases between. The germline V gene encodes CDR1 MDHEN and CDR2 SYDVKM.